The source of this TCR beta chain is a study of blood T cell repertoires in COVID-19. Study overall: Material from acute and convalescent COVID-19 was sourced from the United States, Italy and Spain. T cells, B-cell-depleted T cells, or PBMCs supplied cDNA or gDNA.

The CDR3 sequence is 18 residues long. Germline V CDR1 and CDR2: SGHDN, FVKESK. Trimming took 1 base from V and 6 from J, leaving 23 bases between them. Study processing details: Quantification of nucleated cells was approximated via reference gene primer amplification. Only in-frame clones appear in the TCRdb table, and some are missing; sequencing was by immunoSEQ multiplex PCR. The V and J calls and clone size were taken over from that table, and D and trimming were inferred from the DNA. Of approximately 200,000 clones listed, about 85% are singletons. This chain connects TRBV14 to TRBJ2-3, with a tentative D call TRBD2 (5 bases). This clonotype was obtained from a man aged 25 to 40 with acute or convalescent COVID-19. Input material: peripheral blood. CDR3: CASSQGRFWRLLGDTQYF. CDR3 DNA: TGTGCCAGCAGCCAAGGGAGGTTTTGGCGGCTTCTCGGGGATACGCAGTATTTT.